This T cell receptor beta chain appears in the sequencing data of a study of blood T cell repertoires in COVID-19. Clones were read by immunoSEQ multiplex PCR, and TCRdb kept only the in-frame ones, dropping some. The table records 350,000 or so clones, approximately 92% of them present only once. Per germline, CDR1 MGHRA and CDR2 YSYEKL. The length of the CDR3 is 11 residues. A word on this clone: One junction end disagrees with the germline gene, perhaps due to a read error.

In assigning cohorts, the study relied on participant-reported clinical history. The material sequenced was PBMCs or T cells enriched from blood (not recorded which). The rearrangement links TRBV4-1 to TRBJ1-1, with D possibly TRBD1 on 5 matching bases. The origin of this receptor is a woman aged 25 to 39 who had recovered from COVID-19. This CDR3 is CASSQETEPEF. CDR3 nucleotides: TGCGCCAGCAGCCAAGAGACAGAGCCCGAATTT.